This is a list of T cell receptor beta chains from one sample in a study of blood T cell repertoires in COVID-19. The table came from immunoSEQ multiplex PCR; TCRdb's copy has only in-frame clones and leaves some out. The sample lists 250,000 to 350,000 clones, about 85% occurring once. Material: peripheral blood. Receptors originate from a human donor with COVID-19, enrolled during active disease. The donor label of this sample is uncertain. The CDR3 runs from the conserved cysteine through the conserved F or W. D genes are given only for firm matches. Only some rows state a clone size, as once, few, many or a class for expanded clones.

TRBV2	NA	NA	TRBJ2-1	TGTGCCAGCAGTGAATTTAAGCATGAGCAGTTCTTC	CASSEFKHEQFF
TRBV3-1/TRBV3-2	TRBD2	NA	TRBJ2-3	TGTGCCAGCAGCCATAGATTTTCTGGGGGAGGGGTGGCAGATACGCAGTATTTT	CASSHRFSGGGVADTQYF
TRBV5-4	TRBD1	NA	TRBJ1-3	TGTGCCAGCAGATTACAGGGGACGGCTGGAAACACCATATATTTT	CASRLQGTAGNTIYF
TRBV2	NA	NA	TRBJ1-2	TGTGCCAGCAGCCCCGTACCGGGGATTGGGAACTATGGCTACACCTTC	CASSPVPGIGNYGYTF
TRBV10-2	TRBD2	NA	TRBJ2-5	TGCGCCAGCTTTGGGACTAGCGGGGTCAACGGAGGGGAGACCCAGTACTTC	CASFGTSGVNGGETQYF
TRBV5-1	TRBD2	NA	TRBJ2-3	TGCGCCAGCAGCTTGAGAGTAGCGGGAGATGATACGCAGTATTTT	CASSLRVAGDDTQYF
TRBV5-1	TRBD1	once	TRBJ1-2	TGCGCCAGCAGCCTCCGAACAGGGGGCGCCGTCAACTATGGCTACACCTTC	CASSLRTGGAVNYGYTF
TRBV5-1	NA	NA	TRBJ2-5	TGCGCCAGCAGCTTGGTGTCAGAAAAAGAGACCCAGTACTTC	CASSLVSEKETQYF
TRBV28	TRBD2	NA	TRBJ2-1	TGTGCCAGCAGTTCCAAAGCGGGAGGACTTGGCAATGAGCAGTTCTTC	CASSSKAGGLGNEQFF
TRBV9	NA	once	TRBJ2-5	TGTGCCAGCAGCGTGCGATCCGGTCCCCAAGAGACCCAGTACTTC	CASSVRSGPQETQYF
TRBV9	TRBD2	NA	TRBJ2-1	TGTGCCAGCAGCGATCCTAGCGGGAGTTACAATGAGCAGTTCTTC	CASSDPSGSYNEQFF
TRBV7-9	NA	NA	TRBJ1-2	TGTGCCAGCAGCTTAGTGACTTCCAATGGCTACACCTTC	CASSLVTSNGYTF
TRBV19	TRBD1	NA	TRBJ1-2	TGTGCCAGTAGTATCGCCACAGGGGGCGGCTACACCTTC	CASSIATGGGYTF
TRBV9	NA	NA	TRBJ2-2	TGTGCCAGCAGCGTAGTCCCAGACGGGGAGCTGTTTTTT	CASSVVPDGELFF
TRBV19	NA	few	TRBJ1-5	TGTGCCAGTAGTATAGATTCAGGGGCGAGGCAGCCCCAGCATTTT	CASSIDSGARQPQHF
TRBV29-1	NA	NA	TRBJ2-5	TGCAGCGGAGGGCAAGAGACCCAGTACTTC	CSGGQETQYF
TRBV6-5	TRBD1	NA	TRBJ1-6	TGTGCCAGCAGTTACGACAGGGGCTATAATTCACCCCTCCACTTT	CASSYDRGYNSPLHF
TRBV7-9	NA	NA	TRBJ2-2	TGTGCCAGCAGCCGAATCGAAGGAACCGGGGAACTGTTTTTT	CASSRIEGTGELFF
TRBV19	TRBD1	NA	TRBJ1-3	TGTGCCAGTAGCCGACAGGGAATTTCTGGAAACACCATATATTTT	CASSRQGISGNTIYF
TRBV7-8	NA	NA	TRBJ1-5	TGTGCCAGCAGCCCTCGCGGTGGGGAGGGTCAGCCCCAGCATTTT	CASSPRGGEGQPQHF
TRBV5-4	NA	once	TRBJ2-5	TGTGCCAGCATCGATAGGGCCCGTAGCGGCCAAGAGACCCAGTACTTC	CASIDRARSGQETQYF
TRBV9	TRBD1	NA	TRBJ1-1	TGTGCCAGCAGCGAGGGACAGGGGTCAGGAGCTTTCTTT	CASSEGQGSGAFF
TRBV18	TRBD1	NA	TRBJ1-1	TGTGCCAGCTCACAGGGGGCTGGAAACACTGAAGCTTTCTTT	CASSQGAGNTEAFF
TRBV7-2	TRBD2	NA	TRBJ2-3	TGTGCCAGCAGCTTGTTAGCGGGGGCGGGAGATACGCAGTATTTT	CASSLLAGAGDTQYF
TRBV5-6	NA	NA	TRBJ1-2	TGTGCCAGCAGCTTGGGACAGCCTTTCTATGGCTACACCTTC	CASSLGQPFYGYTF
TRBV7-2	TRBD1	NA	TRBJ2-1	TGTGCCAGCAGCTTATTGGACAGGGCCGCTTTCTACAATGAGCAGTTCTTC	CASSLLDRAAFYNEQFF
TRBV7-2	NA	NA	TRBJ2-1	TGTGCCAGCAGCTTGGAGGGGATTGGGGAGCAGTTCTTC	CASSLEGIGEQFF
TRBV28	NA	NA	TRBJ1-5	TGTGCCAGCGGAGGAGGAAATCAGCCCCAGCATTTT	CASGGGNQPQHF
TRBV3-1/TRBV3-2	NA	NA	TRBJ1-5	TGTGCCAGCAGCCAAGATAGGGGGAGTCAGCCCCAGCATTTT	CASSQDRGSQPQHF
TRBV5-1	NA	NA	TRBJ1-2	TGCGCCAGCAGCTTGGTACAGTCAAACTATGGCTACACCTTC	CASSLVQSNYGYTF
TRBV6-5	NA	few	TRBJ2-7	TGTGCCAGCAGTTGGTTTAGGGAGTCCTACGAGCAGTACTTC	CASSWFRESYEQYF
TRBV5-8	TRBD1	NA	TRBJ1-2	TGTGCCAGCAGCTACAGGGGCGGTGACTATGGCTACACCTTC	CASSYRGGDYGYTF
TRBV6-2/TRBV6-3	NA	NA	TRBJ2-1	TGTGCCAGCAGTACCGGTGGGGCTAGCGATTTGCAGTTCTTC	CASSTGGASDLQFF
TRBV28	TRBD1	once	TRBJ1-2	TGTGCCAGCAGTCTGGGACAGAGTATCTATGGCTACACCTTC	CASSLGQSIYGYTF
TRBV19	TRBD1	NA	TRBJ1-4	TGTGCCAGTAGTAGGGGGGACAGAACAACTAATGAAAAACTGTTTTTT	CASSRGDRTTNEKLFF
TRBV5-1	NA	once	TRBJ1-6	TGCGCCAGCAGCTTCCAGTCCTTGAATTCACCCCTTCACTTT	CASSFQSLNSPLHF
TRBV2	NA	few	TRBJ1-1	TGTGCCAGCAGTGAGGGTCAGGGCATAACTGAAGCTTTCTTT	CASSEGQGITEAFF
TRBV10-3	NA	NA	TRBJ2-2	TGTGCCATCAGTGACACAGGGTGGGGCACCGGGGAGCTGTTTTTT	CAISDTGWGTGELFF
TRBV5-1	TRBD2	NA	TRBJ2-5	TGCGCCAGCAGCTATACTAGCGGGGGCCAAGAGACCCAGTACTTC	CASSYTSGGQETQYF
TRBV11-1	TRBD1	few	TRBJ2-7	TGTGCCAGCAGCCCCGGGACAGGGCCCTACGAGCAGTACTTC	CASSPGTGPYEQYF
TRBV9	TRBD1	NA	TRBJ1-3	TGTGCCAGCAGCACAGGGGTATCTGGAAACACCATATATTTT	CASSTGVSGNTIYF